One T cell receptor (beta chain) is described in this entry. What it binds is unknown. The same CDR3 also results from other DNA sequences found in this sample. Unrecorded immune exposures were likely, despite nominal health at sampling. The PCR had 60 Vbeta and 13 Jbeta primers. Sequencing used immunoSEQ multiplex PCR; TCRdb keeps in-frame clones, though not all of them. The sample includes over 150,000 clones, 80% to 85% of them seen just once. The CDR3 extends over 13 amino acids. CDR1 and CDR2 (germline): SGHTA, FQGNSA. Trimming removed 5 bases from V and 4 bases from J; junction bases left unmatched: 4. The data were obtained in a study of cytomegalovirus exposure and HLA in healthy donors. Overall study findings and caveats: Most subjects had HLA-A and HLA-B alleles reportedly predicted accurately by TCR beta sequences. In a later analysis, TCR beta V- and J-gene trimming showed a link to a missense DCLRE1C variant. Links to common viral pathogens appeared, in a later analysis, for several of the most significant clusters.

The chain combines TRBV7-2 with TRBJ1-2; 7 bases are shared with TRBD1. Input material: PBMCs. This TCR was recovered from a human donor in good health. The CDR3: CASSLGQSYGYTF. For the CDR3, the DNA is TGTGCCAGCAGCCTGGGACAGAGCTATGGCTACACCTTC.